The present T cell receptor beta chain was sequenced within a study of T cell repertoires in urothelial bladder cancer. Findings and caveats of the study: In carcinoma specimens, a single clone made up to roughly 15% of infiltrating lymphocytes. Median infiltrating lymphocyte percentage was roughly 2.2% in carcinoma specimens. Carcinoma specimens had fewer T cells than benign specimens.

The protocol was immunoSEQ multiplex PCR, while the TCRdb copy is restricted to in-frame clones and leaves out a portion. Among fewer than 15,000 clones listed, 60% to 75% were seen once. In the case of this clone: What it binds is not known.

Germline-derived CDR1 and CDR2 are MNHNS and SASEGT. With V trimmed by 7 bases and J by 3 bases, 6 bases remained unmatched. The CDR3 has 13 residues. The clonotype originates from a human donor with urothelial carcinoma. This chain connects TRBV6-1 to TRBJ2-7; 7 bases fit TRBD2. Specimen: tumor-infiltrating cells from bladder cancer. CDR3 amino acids: CASTQGRDYEQYF. The CDR3 DNA reads TGTGCCAGCACCCAAGGGAGGGACTACGAGCAGTACTTC.